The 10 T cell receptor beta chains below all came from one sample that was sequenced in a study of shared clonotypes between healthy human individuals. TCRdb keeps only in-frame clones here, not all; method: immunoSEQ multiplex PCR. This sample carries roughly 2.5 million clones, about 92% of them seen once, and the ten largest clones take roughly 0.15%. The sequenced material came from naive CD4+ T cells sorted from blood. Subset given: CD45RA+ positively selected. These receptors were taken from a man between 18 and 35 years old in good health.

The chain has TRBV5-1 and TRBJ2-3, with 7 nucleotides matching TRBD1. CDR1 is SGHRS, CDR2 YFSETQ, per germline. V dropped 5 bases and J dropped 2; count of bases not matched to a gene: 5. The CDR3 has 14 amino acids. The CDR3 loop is CASRTTGHTDTQYF. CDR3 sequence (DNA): TGCGCCAGCAGGACGACAGGGCACACAGATACGCAGTATTTT.

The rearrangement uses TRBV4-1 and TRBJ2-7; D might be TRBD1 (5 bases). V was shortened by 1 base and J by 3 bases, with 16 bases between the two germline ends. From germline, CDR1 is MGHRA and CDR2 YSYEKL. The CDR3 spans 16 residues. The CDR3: CASSQAIIGDVYEQYF. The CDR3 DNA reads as TGCGCCAGCAGCCAAGCGATCATAGGGGATGTCTACGAGCAGTACTTC.

CDR3 DNA sequence: TGTGCCAGCAGCTTAGCGGGGGGTCAGCCCCAGCATTTT. This encodes CASSLAGGQPQHF. The chain combines TRBV7-2 with TRBJ1-5; a weak D match, TRBD1 (5 bases). The CDR3 has 13 amino acids. Germline V CDR1 and CDR2: SGHTA, FQGNSA. Trimming took 0 bases from V and 6 from J, leaving 6 bases between them.

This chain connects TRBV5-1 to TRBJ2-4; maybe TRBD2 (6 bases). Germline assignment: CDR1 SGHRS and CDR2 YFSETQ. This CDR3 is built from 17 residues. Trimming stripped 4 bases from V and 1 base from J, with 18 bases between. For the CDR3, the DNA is TGCGCCAGCAGCCTGGAGGAGGGAGCAAGGGCCAAAAACATTCAGTACTTC. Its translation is CASSLEEGARAKNIQYF.

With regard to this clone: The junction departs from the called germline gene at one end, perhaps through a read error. In nucleotides, the CDR3 is TGTGCTAGCAGCTTAACCCACCAAGGTTCCGATACGCAGTATTTT. This codes for CASSLTHQGSDTQYF. The J gene is TRBJ2-3, the V gene TRBV7-7; D gene uncertain. Per germline, CDR1 SSHAT and CDR2 FNYEAQ (reference sequence). The CDR3 is made up of 15 amino acids. Filled out from reference TRBV7-7 and TRBJ2-3, the complete variable domain reads GAGVSQSPRYKVTKRGQDVTLRCDPISSHATLYWYQQALGQGPEFLTYFNYEAQPDKSGLPSDRFSAERPEGSISTLTIQRTEQRDSAMYRCASSLTHQGSDTQYFGPGTRLTVL.

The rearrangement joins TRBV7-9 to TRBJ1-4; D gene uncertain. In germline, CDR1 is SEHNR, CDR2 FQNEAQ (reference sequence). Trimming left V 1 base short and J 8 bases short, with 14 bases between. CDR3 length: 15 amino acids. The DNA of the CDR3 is TGTGCCAGCAGCTTAGGGGTTCCCTTGTGGGAAAAACTGTTTTTT. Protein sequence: CASSLGVPLWEKLFF.

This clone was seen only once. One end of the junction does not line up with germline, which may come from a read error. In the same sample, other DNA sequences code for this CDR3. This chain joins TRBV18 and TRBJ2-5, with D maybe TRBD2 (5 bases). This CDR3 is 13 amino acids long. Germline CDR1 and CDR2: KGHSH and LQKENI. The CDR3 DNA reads TGTGCCAGCTCCCCACAGCGGCAAGAGACCCAGTACTTC. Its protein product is CASSPQRQETQYF.

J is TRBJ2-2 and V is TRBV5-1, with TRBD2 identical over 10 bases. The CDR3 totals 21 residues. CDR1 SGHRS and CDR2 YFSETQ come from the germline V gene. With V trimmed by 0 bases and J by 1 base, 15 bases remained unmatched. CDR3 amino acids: CASSLAGGELAGGRNTGELFF. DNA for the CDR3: TGCGCCAGCAGCTTGGCTGGGGGCGAGTTAGCGGGAGGCAGGAACACCGGGGAGCTGTTTTTT.

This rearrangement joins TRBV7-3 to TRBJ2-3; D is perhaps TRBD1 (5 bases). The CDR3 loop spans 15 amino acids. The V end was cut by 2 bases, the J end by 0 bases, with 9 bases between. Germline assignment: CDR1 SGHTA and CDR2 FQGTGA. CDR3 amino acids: CASSLWQGSTDTQYF. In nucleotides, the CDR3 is TGTGCCAGCAGCTTATGGCAGGGAAGCACAGATACGCAGTATTTT.

CDR3 in DNA: TGTGCCTGGAGTGTACGGGGCAGGGGGGGCTATGGCTACACCTTC. Translated: CAWSVRGRGGYGYTF. The rearrangement links TRBV30 to TRBJ1-2; 7 positions match TRBD1. The CDR3 has 15 residues. Germline lookup yields CDR1 GTSNPN and CDR2 SVGIG (reference sequence). V dropped 0 bases and J dropped 4; count of bases not matched to a gene: 8.